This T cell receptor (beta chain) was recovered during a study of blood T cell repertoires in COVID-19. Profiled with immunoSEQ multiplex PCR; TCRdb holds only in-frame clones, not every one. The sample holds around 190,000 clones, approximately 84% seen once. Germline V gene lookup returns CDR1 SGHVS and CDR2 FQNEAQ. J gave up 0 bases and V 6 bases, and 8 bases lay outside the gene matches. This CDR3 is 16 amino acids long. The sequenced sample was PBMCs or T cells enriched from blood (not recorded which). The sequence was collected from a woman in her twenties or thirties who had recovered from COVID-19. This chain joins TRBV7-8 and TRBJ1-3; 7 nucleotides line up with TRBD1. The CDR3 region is CASSSTWTGSGNTIYF. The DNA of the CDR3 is TGTGCCAGCAGTTCGACGTGGACAGGCTCTGGAAACACCATATATTTT.